This T cell receptor beta chain stems from a study of cytomegalovirus exposure and HLA in healthy donors. Primers included in the PCR were 60 Vbeta and 13 Jbeta primers. The table came from immunoSEQ multiplex PCR; TCRdb's copy has only in-frame clones and leaves some out. In all, the sample yields 130,000 to 150,000 clones. The sequence was obtained from a woman aged 45-60 years in good health and CMV-seronegative. Sequencing was done on a sample of PBMCs.

CDR3 loop: CATSPTGGREKLFF. DNA of the CDR3: TGTGCCACCAGCCCGACAGGGGGCCGTGAAAAACTGTTTTTT. The chain is built from TRBV15 and TRBJ1-4; TRBD1 matches at 10 bases. Unmatched junction bases numbered 4, after V lost 5 bases and J lost 7 bases. The CDR3 totals 14 residues. Germline V lookup: CDR1 LNHNV, CDR2 YYDKDF (reference sequence).